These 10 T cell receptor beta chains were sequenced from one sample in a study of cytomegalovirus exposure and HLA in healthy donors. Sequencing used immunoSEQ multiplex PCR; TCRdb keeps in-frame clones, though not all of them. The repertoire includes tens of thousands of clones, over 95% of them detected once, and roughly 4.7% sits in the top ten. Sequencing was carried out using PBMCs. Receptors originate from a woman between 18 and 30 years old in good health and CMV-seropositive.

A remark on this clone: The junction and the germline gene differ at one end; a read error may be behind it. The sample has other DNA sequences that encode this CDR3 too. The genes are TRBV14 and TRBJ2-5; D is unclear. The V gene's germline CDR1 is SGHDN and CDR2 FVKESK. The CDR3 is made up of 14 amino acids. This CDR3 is CASSQRNPQETQYF. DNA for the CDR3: TGCGCCAGCAGCCAGAGAAATCCCCAAGAGACCCAGTACTTC.

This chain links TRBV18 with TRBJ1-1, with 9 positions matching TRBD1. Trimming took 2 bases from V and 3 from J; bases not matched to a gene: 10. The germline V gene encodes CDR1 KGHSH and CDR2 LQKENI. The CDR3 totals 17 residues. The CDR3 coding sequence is TGTGCCAGCTCACCAAAAACGGGACAGGGCTCTTACACTGAAGCTTTCTTT. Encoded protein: CASSPKTGQGSYTEAFF.

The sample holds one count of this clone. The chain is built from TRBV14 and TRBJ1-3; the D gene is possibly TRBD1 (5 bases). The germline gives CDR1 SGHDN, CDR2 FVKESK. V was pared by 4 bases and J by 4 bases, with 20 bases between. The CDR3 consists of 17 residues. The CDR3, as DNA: TGTGCCAGCAGCCCAGGACCGGGGCCCGGGGGGGGAAACACCATATATTTT. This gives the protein CASSPGPGPGGGNTIYF.

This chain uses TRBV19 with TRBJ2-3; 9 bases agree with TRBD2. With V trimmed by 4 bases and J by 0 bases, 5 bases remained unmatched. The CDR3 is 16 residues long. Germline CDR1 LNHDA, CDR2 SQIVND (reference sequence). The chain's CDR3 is CASSNRGRASTDTQYF. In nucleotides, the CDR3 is TGTGCCAGTAGTAATCGCGGGAGGGCGAGCACAGATACGCAGTATTTT. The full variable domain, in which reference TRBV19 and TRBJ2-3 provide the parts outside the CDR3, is DGGITQSPKYLFRKEGQNVTLSCEQNLNHDAMYWYRQDPGQGLRLIYYSQIVNDFQKGDIAEGYSVSREKKESFPLTVTSAQKNPTAFYLCASSNRGRASTDTQYFGPGTRLTVL.

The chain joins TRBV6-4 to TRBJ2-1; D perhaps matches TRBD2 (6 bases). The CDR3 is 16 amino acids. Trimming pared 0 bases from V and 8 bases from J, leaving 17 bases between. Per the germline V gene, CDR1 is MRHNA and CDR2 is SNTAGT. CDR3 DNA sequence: TGTGCCAGCAGTGACTCGATGGGGGAGCGGGTCGATGAGCAGTTCTTC. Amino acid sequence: CASSDSMGERVDEQFF.

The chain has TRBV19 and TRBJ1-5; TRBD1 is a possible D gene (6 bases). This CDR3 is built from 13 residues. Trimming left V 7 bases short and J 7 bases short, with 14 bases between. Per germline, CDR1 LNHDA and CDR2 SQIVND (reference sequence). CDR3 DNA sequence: TGTGCCAGTACCAACAGGGAGAGGCAGCCCCAGCATTTT. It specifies CASTNRERQPQHF.

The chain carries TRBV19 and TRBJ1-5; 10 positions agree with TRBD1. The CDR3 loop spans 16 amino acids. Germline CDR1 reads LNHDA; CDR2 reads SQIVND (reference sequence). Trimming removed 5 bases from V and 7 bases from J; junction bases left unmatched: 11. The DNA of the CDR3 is TGTGCCAGTAGTCCTCGGGACAGGGGAATAGGACAGCCCCAGCATTTT. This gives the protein CASSPRDRGIGQPQHF. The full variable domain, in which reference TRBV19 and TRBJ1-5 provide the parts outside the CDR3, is DGGITQSPKYLFRKEGQNVTLSCEQNLNHDAMYWYRQDPGQGLRLIYYSQIVNDFQKGDIAEGYSVSREKKESFPLTVTSAQKNPTAFYLCASSPRDRGIGQPQHFGDGTRLSIL.

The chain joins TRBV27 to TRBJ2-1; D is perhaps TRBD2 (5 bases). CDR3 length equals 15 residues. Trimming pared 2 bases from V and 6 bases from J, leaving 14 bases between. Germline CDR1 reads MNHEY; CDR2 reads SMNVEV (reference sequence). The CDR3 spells CASSLRAERVNEQFF. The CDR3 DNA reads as TGTGCCAGCAGTTTAAGGGCGGAGAGGGTCAATGAGCAGTTCTTC.

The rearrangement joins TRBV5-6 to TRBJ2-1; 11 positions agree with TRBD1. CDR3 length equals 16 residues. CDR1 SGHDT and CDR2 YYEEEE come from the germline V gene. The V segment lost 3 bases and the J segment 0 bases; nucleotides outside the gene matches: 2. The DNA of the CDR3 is TGTGCCAGCAGCTCCGGGACAGGGGGCTCCTACAATGAGCAGTTCTTC. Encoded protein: CASSSGTGGSYNEQFF.

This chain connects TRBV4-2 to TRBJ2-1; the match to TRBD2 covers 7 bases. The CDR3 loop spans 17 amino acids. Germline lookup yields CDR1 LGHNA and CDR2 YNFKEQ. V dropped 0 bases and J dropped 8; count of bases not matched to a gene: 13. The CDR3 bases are TGTGCCAGCAGCCAAGATCATGGGGGAGGGATCAAAGATGAGCAGTTCTTC. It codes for CASSQDHGGGIKDEQFF.